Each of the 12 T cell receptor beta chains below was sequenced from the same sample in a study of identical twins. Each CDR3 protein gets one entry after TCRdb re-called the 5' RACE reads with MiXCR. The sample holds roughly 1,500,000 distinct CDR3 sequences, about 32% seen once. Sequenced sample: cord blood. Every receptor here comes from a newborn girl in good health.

CDR3 sequence (DNA): TGTGCCAGCAGCCGGGACTTGCAGCCCCAGCATTTT. This sequence encodes CASSRDLQPQHF. The J gene is TRBJ1-5, the V gene TRBV12-3 or TRBV12-4; possibly TRBD1 for D (5 bases). The CDR3 length is 12 residues. Trimming shortened V by 6 bases and J by 7 bases, and 10 bases separated the two germline ends.

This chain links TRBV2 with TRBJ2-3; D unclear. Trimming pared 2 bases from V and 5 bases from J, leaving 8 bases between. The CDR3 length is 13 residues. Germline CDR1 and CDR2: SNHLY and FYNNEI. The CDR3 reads CASSETDGDTQYF. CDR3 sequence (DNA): TGTGCCAGCAGTGAAACGGATGGAGATACGCAGTATTTT.

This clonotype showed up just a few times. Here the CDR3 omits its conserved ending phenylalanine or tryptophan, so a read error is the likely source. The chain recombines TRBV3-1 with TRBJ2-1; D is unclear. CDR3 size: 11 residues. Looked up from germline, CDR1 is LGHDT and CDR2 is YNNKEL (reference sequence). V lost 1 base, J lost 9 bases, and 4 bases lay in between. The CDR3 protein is CASSQGTEQFL. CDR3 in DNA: TGTGCCAGCAGCCAAGGGACTGAGCAGTTCTTA.

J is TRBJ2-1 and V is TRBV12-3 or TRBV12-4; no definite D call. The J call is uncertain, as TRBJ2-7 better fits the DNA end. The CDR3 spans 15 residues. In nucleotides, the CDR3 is TGTGCCAGCACAAGGTCGGGCCTCTCCTACAATGAGCAGTACTTC. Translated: CASTRSGLSYNEQYF.

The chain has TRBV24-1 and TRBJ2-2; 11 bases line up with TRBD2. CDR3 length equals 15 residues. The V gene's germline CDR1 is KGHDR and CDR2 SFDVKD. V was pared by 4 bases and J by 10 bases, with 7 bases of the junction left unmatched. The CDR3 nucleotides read TGTGCCACCAGTGACCCGGGACTAGCGGCCGAGGAGCTGTTTTTT. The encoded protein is CATSDPGLAAEELFF.

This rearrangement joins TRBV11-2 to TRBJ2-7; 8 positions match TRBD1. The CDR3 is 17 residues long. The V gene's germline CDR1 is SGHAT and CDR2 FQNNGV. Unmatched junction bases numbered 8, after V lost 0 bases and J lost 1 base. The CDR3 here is CASSLDPWTGPSYEQYF. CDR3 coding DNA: TGTGCCAGCAGCTTAGATCCTTGGACAGGGCCGTCCTACGAGCAGTACTTC. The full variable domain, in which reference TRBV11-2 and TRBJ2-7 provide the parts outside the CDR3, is EAGVAQSPRYKIIEKRQSVAFWCNPISGHATLYWYQQILGQGPKLLIQFQNNGVVDDSQLPKDRFSAERLKGVDSTLKIQPAKLEDSAVYLCASSLDPWTGPSYEQYFGPGTRLTVT.

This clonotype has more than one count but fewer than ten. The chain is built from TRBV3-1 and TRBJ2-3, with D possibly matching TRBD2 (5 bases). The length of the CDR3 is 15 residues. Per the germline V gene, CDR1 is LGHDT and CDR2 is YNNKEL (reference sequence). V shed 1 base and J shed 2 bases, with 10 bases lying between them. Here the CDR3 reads CASSQVGVSTDTQYF. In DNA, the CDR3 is TGTGCCAGCAGCCAAGTCGGGGTTTCCACAGATACGCAGTATTTT.

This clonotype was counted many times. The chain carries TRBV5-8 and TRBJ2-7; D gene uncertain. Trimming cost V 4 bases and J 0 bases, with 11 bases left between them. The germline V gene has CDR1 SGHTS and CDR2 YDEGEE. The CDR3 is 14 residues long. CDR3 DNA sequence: TGTGCCAGCAGCCCGAGCGTGGGCTCCTACGAGCAGTACTTC. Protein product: CASSPSVGSYEQYF.

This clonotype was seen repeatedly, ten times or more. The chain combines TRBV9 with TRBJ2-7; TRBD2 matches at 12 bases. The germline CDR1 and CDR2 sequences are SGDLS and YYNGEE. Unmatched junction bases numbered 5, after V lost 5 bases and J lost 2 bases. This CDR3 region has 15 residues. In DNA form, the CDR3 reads TGTGCCAGCAGTACCGGACTAGCGGGGACCTACGAGCAGTACTTC. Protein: CASSTGLAGTYEQYF. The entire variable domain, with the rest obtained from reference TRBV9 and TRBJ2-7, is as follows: DSGVTQTPKHLITATGQRVTLRCSPRSGDLSVYWYQQSLDQGLQFLIQYYNGEERAKGNILERFSAQQFPDLHSELNLSSLELGDSALYFCASSTGLAGTYEQYFGPGTRLTVT.

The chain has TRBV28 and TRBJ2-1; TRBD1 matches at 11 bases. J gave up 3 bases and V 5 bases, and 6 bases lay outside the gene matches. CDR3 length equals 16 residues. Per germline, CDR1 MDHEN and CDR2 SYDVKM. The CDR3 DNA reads TGTGCCAGCAGTCACCCCGGGACAGGGGGCTACAATGAGCAGTTCTTC. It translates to CASSHPGTGGYNEQFF.

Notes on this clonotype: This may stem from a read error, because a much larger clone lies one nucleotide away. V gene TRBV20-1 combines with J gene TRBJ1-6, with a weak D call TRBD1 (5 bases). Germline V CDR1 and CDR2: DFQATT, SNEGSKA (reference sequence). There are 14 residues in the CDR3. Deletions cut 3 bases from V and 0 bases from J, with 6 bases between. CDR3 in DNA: TGCAGTGCTAGGGACAACTCCTATAATTCACCCCTCCACTTT. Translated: CSARDNSYNSPLHF.

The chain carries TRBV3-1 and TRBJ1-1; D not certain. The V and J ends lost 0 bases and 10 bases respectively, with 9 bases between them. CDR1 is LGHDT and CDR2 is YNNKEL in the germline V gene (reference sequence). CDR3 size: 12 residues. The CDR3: CASSQEVEGAFF. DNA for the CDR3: TGTGCCAGCAGCCAAGAAGTGGAGGGAGCTTTCTTT.